The next 21 T cell receptor beta chains were all read from a single sample in a study of cytotoxic CD8 clonotypes in ibrutinib-treated CLL. Measured with immunoSEQ multiplex PCR; TCRdb has only the in-frame clones, and not every one. The table shows around 310,000 clones, with about 80% occurring only once. The material was PBMCs, obtained before ibrutinib treatment. The receptor source for this set is a human donor with chronic lymphocytic leukemia.

The chain is built from TRBV27 and TRBJ2-7; D is ambiguous. The CDR3 runs to 15 residues. Germline CDR1 MNHEY, CDR2 SMNVEV (reference sequence). The V gene lost 3 bases and the J gene lost 3 bases, with 15 bases spanning the gap. The CDR3 here is CASSFRAVESYEQYF. CDR3 bases: TGTGCCAGCAGTTTTCGGGCGGTCGAAAGCTACGAGCAGTACTTC.

This chain joins TRBV5-6 and TRBJ2-1; no firm D call. V shed 6 bases and J shed 4 bases, with 14 bases lying between them. CDR3 length equals 14 residues. CDR1 is SGHDT and CDR2 is YYEEEE in the germline V gene. The CDR3: CASKATSAYNEQFF. DNA for the CDR3: TGTGCCAGCAAGGCCACGAGCGCATACAATGAGCAGTTCTTC.

The chain employs TRBV6-5 and TRBJ2-7; D is uncertain. This CDR3 region has 14 residues. V shed 5 bases and J shed 3 bases, with 14 bases lying between them. Germline V CDR1 and CDR2: MNHEY, SVGAGI. This CDR3 is CASSPLGSIYEQYF. DNA of the CDR3: TGTGCCAGCAGTCCTCTAGGCTCGATCTACGAGCAGTACTTC.

The chain is built from TRBV19 and TRBJ1-1; D not resolved. CDR3 length: 13 residues. V dropped 5 bases and J dropped 1 base, with 8 bases sitting between them. Germline assignment: CDR1 LNHDA and CDR2 SQIVND (reference sequence). The DNA for the CDR3 is TGTGCCAGTAGTCTCACAGAGAACACTGAAGCTTTCTTT. It specifies CASSLTENTEAFF.

V and J are TRBV10-3 and TRBJ2-1; 15 bases fit TRBD2. This CDR3 has 15 amino acids. V dropped 4 bases and J dropped 7; count of bases not matched to a gene: 2. Germline values: CDR1 ENHRY, CDR2 SYGVKD. For the CDR3, the DNA is TGTGCCATCAGTGGGGGACTAGCGGGAGGTAATGAGCAGTTCTTC. Its translation: CAISGGLAGGNEQFF.

The V gene is TRBV15, the J gene TRBJ1-1; a weak D match, TRBD1 (6 bases). This CDR3 has 15 residues. Germline-derived CDR1 and CDR2 are LNHNV and YYDKDF (reference sequence). V lost 3 bases, J lost 0 bases, and 11 bases lay in between. The CDR3 DNA reads TGTGCCACCAGCAGGCCCACAGGGATGAACACTGAAGCTTTCTTT. Protein product: CATSRPTGMNTEAFF.

V usage is TRBV4-2 and J usage is TRBJ2-1; 16 bases fit TRBD2. The ends lost 3 bases at V and 7 bases at J; junction bases unmatched: 9. Per germline, CDR1 LGHNA and CDR2 YNFKEQ. There are 18 residues in the CDR3. Written as DNA, the CDR3 is TGTGCCAGCAGCCAGAGCTTGGGACTAGCGGGAGGGAGGAATGAGCAGTTCTTC. Translated: CASSQSLGLAGGRNEQFF.

The chain links TRBV29-1 to TRBJ1-2; D not certain. The V gene's germline CDR1 is SQVTM and CDR2 ANQGSEA. The CDR3 is made up of 13 amino acids. V was shortened by 4 bases and J by 5 bases, with 14 bases between the two germline ends. The CDR3 DNA reads TGCAGCGTTGTGGAGGGAAGGGAATATGGCTACACCTTC. The encoded protein is CSVVEGREYGYTF.

The gene calls are TRBV7-3 and TRBJ2-1; D call uncertain. V dropped 0 bases and J dropped 13 bases, with 16 bases sitting between them. Germline-derived CDR1 and CDR2 are SGHTA and FQGTGA. This CDR3 has 14 residues. The CDR3 loop reads CASSLTLSSTGQFF. CDR3 in DNA: TGTGCCAGCAGCTTAACCCTCAGTTCGACTGGCCAGTTCTTC.

V gene TRBV5-1 combines with J gene TRBJ2-3; D remains ambiguous. The germline V and J ends were trimmed by 0 bases and 4 bases, with 12 bases remaining between them. CDR1 and CDR2 from the germline V gene are SGHRS and YFSETQ. The CDR3 length is 15 residues. This CDR3 is CASSLASLGPDTQYF. The CDR3, as DNA: TGCGCCAGCAGCTTGGCCTCCTTAGGCCCAGATACGCAGTATTTT.

This clone appeared a single time. J is TRBJ2-2 and V is TRBV6-1; TRBD1 or TRBD2 may be the D gene (5 bases each). CDR1 is MNHNS, CDR2 SASEGT, per germline. V was cut by 8 bases and J by 6 bases, with 13 bases left in between. This CDR3 has 13 residues. CDR3 region: CASGDVGPGELFF. As DNA, the CDR3 is TGTGCCAGCGGGGACGTCGGGCCCGGGGAGCTGTTTTTT.

The chain uses TRBV9 and TRBJ2-2, with no clear D. The CDR3 is 14 amino acids. Germline lookup yields CDR1 SGDLS and CDR2 YYNGEE. Trimming left V 0 bases short and J 6 bases short, with 9 bases between. CDR3 bases: TGTGCCAGCAGCGTAGATGGAAGATCCGGGGAGCTGTTTTTT. Residues: CASSVDGRSGELFF.

The rearrangement joins TRBV18 to TRBJ2-2, with 14 bases identical to TRBD2. CDR1 and CDR2 from the germline V gene are KGHSH and LQKENI. The junction had 12 bases not matched to a gene; V was cut back by 3 bases and J by 6 bases. CDR3 length equals 19 residues. The CDR3 is CASSPTSGTSGSFSGELFF. CDR3 DNA sequence: TGTGCCAGCTCACCGACTTCCGGGACTAGCGGGAGTTTCTCCGGGGAGCTGTTTTTT.

V and J are TRBV28 and TRBJ2-5; TRBD2 matches at 7 bases. Germline CDR1 and CDR2: MDHEN and SYDVKM. V trimming: 0 bases; J trimming: 2 bases; junction bases outside the gene matches: 6. This CDR3 is 16 amino acids long. The CDR3 is CASSLWSRGGQETQYF. CDR3 in DNA: TGTGCCAGCAGTTTATGGTCCCGGGGAGGGCAAGAGACCCAGTACTTC.

This clone was counted a few times. The chain employs TRBV30 and TRBJ1-4; D gene unclear. The V gene's germline CDR1 is GTSNPN and CDR2 SVGIG (reference sequence). Trimming removed 0 bases at V and 0 bases at J, with 2 bases between. The CDR3 has 13 residues. The CDR3 loop reads CAWSVTTNEKLFF. For the CDR3, the DNA is TGTGCCTGGAGTGTAACAACTAATGAAAAACTGTTTTTT.

This rearrangement joins TRBV30 to TRBJ2-7; no clear D. CDR3 length: 13 residues. V lost 2 bases and J 2 bases, leaving 10 bases between the germline ends. The V gene's germline CDR1 is GTSNPN and CDR2 SVGIG (reference sequence). The CDR3 nucleotides are TGTGCCTGGAGTAAGATAGAGACCTACGAGCAGTACTTC. This encodes CAWSKIETYEQYF. Full variable domain (missing parts from reference TRBV30 and TRBJ2-7): SQTIHQWPATLVQPVGSPLSLECTVEGTSNPNLYWYRQAAGRGLQLLFYSVGIGQISSEVPQNLSASRPQDRQFILSSKKLLLSDSGFYLCAWSKIETYEQYFGPGTRLTVT.

The chain is built from TRBV15 and TRBJ2-2; D is ambiguous. Germline loops: CDR1 LNHNV, CDR2 YYDKDF (reference sequence). The ends were cut back, 3 bases at V and 5 bases at J, with 10 bases in the middle. This CDR3 contains 14 residues. CDR3 region: CATSSYPSTGELFF. In DNA form, the CDR3 reads TGTGCCACCAGCAGTTACCCATCGACCGGGGAGCTGTTTTTT.

The V and J genes are TRBV7-8 and TRBJ1-4; D is possibly TRBD1 (5 bases). V lost 2 bases and J 10 bases, leaving 8 bases between the germline ends. CDR3 length equals 12 residues. Per the germline V gene, CDR1 is SGHVS and CDR2 is FQNEAQ. CDR3 DNA: TGTGCCAGCAGCTTACACGGGGGAAAACTGTTTTTT. This codes for CASSLHGGKLFF.

This clone came up once. V usage is TRBV25-1 and J usage is TRBJ2-5; 7 bases agree with TRBD1. Germline V lookup: CDR1 MGHDK, CDR2 SYGVNS. CDR3 length: 15 amino acids. The V and J ends lost 3 bases and 5 bases, in that order; junction bases with no gene match: 9. CDR3 bases: TGTGCCAGCAGTGACTCTGACAGGGTTTTTGAGACCCAGTACTTC. Encoded protein: CASSDSDRVFETQYF.

This clone was observed a few times. V is TRBV19 and J is TRBJ2-1; D is ambiguous. Germline lookup yields CDR1 LNHDA and CDR2 SQIVND (reference sequence). CDR3 length: 14 amino acids. V lost 2 bases to trimming and J lost 8 bases, with 13 bases between them. Written as DNA, the CDR3 is TGTGCCAGTAGTATATTGAATGGGGTCGATGAGCAGTTCTTC. The encoded protein is CASSILNGVDEQFF. Complete variable domain (other parts from reference TRBV19 and TRBJ2-1): DGGITQSPKYLFRKEGQNVTLSCEQNLNHDAMYWYRQDPGQGLRLIYYSQIVNDFQKGDIAEGYSVSREKKESFPLTVTSAQKNPTAFYLCASSILNGVDEQFFGPGTRLTVL.

This chain uses TRBV5-1 with TRBJ2-3, with D perhaps matching TRBD1 (5 bases). The CDR3 runs 15 residues. The ends were cut back, 0 bases at V and 4 bases at J, with 12 bases in the middle. Germline V gene sequence: CDR1 SGHRS, CDR2 YFSETQ. Here the CDR3 DNA reads TGCGCCAGCAGCTTGGGAAACCAGGGATCAGATACGCAGTATTTT. Protein: CASSLGNQGSDTQYF.